Reported below is one TCR beta chain. Its antigen is as yet unknown. Combining a sample-barcoded 5' primer with a J-beta primer mix, a second PCR ran for about 7 to 11 cycles. Each cDNA molecule was tagged by a template-switch adaptor that had 12 random nucleotides. Per sample, CDR3-containing paired-end reads numbered at least 2.5 million. One entry per CDR3 protein, called by TCRdb with MiXCR from the 5' RACE reads. The data show approximately 600,000 distinct CDR3 sequences, roughly three fifths seen once. The record originates from a study of blood T cells in healthy people across ages. Overall study results and limits: Naive T cell percentage showed a strong correlation with TCR beta diversity. Per million T cells, TCR beta diversity dropped roughly linearly as age increased.

Germline V lookup: CDR1 SGHRS, CDR2 YFSETQ. This CDR3 contains 16 residues. V lost 0 bases, J lost 0 bases, and 9 bases lay in between. The chain is built from TRBV5-1 and TRBJ2-2; D remains ambiguous. The sample taken for sequencing was blood. The source is a man in his 60s in good health. DNA for the CDR3: TGCGCCAGCAGCTTGGAGGGTACTTCGAACACCGGGGAGCTGTTTTTT. This translates into CASSLEGTSNTGELFF.